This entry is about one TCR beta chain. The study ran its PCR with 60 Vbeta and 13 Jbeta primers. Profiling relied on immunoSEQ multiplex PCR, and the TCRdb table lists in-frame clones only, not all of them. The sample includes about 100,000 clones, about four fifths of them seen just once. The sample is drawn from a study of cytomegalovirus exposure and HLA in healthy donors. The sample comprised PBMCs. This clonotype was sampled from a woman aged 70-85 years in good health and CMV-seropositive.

The CDR3 is CASSRPRGWGEQYF. The CDR3 DNA reads as TGTGCCAGCAGCCGCCCGCGGGGATGGGGCGAGCAGTACTTC. The chain is built from TRBV5-8 and TRBJ2-7; possible D gene TRBD2, 6 bases. The V end lost 4 bases, the J end lost 6 bases, and 17 bases lay between the germline ends. CDR3 length: 14 amino acids. Germline V gene data show CDR1 as SGHTS and CDR2 as YDEGEE. Using reference TRBV5-8 and TRBJ2-7 for the parts outside the CDR3, the full variable domain is EAGVTQSPTHLIKTRGQQATLRCSPISGHTSVYWYQQALGLGLQFLLWYDEGEERNRGNFPPRFSGRQFPNYSSELNVNALELEDSALYLCASSRPRGWGEQYFGPGTRLTVT.